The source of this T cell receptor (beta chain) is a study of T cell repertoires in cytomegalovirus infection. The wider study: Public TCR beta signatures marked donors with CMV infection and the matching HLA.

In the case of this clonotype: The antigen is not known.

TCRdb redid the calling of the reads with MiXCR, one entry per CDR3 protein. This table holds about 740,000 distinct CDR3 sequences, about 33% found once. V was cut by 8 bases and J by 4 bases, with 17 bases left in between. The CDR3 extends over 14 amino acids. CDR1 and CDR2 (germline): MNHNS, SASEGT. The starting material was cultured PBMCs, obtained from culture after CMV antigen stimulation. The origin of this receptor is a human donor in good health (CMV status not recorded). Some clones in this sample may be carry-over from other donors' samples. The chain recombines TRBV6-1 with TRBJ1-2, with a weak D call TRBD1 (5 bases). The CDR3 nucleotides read TGTGCCAGCGGGGGAACCAGAGGTAGCTATGGCTACACCTTC. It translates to CASGGTRGSYGYTF.